The present TCR beta chain was sequenced within a study of T cell changes during pregnancy in multiple sclerosis. This clone occurred once. Repertoires were generated with immunoSEQ multiplex PCR, while TCRdb's copy carries only in-frame clones and drops some. Found here are some 37,000 clones, about nine tenths of them singletons; the top ten hold 0.35% to 0.45%. The clonotype comes from a female donor in good health, enrolled as a control in a pregnancy study. The sequencing here drew on CD4+ T cells from peripheral blood mononuclear cells, taken after pregnancy.

The chain's CDR3 is CASSLGGIETQYF. Here the CDR3 DNA reads TGTGCCAGCAGTTTAGGTGGCATAGAGACCCAGTACTTC. This rearrangement joins TRBV27 to TRBJ2-5; D is unclear. The germline V gene has CDR1 MNHEY and CDR2 SMNVEV (reference sequence). V was trimmed by 2 bases and J by 4 bases, leaving 8 bases between them. CDR3 size: 13 residues.